Listed below are T cell receptor beta chains from one sample, sequenced in a study of blood T cells in healthy people across ages. TCRdb itself ran the 5' RACE reads through MiXCR, one entry per CDR3 protein. The sample contains 700,000 to 900,000 distinct CDR3 sequences, about 26% of which appear only once. The same data also contributed to another study, on T cells of mothers and their children.

The sequenced sample was blood. These receptors were taken from a boy between 10 and 17 years old in good health. CDR3s include the opening cysteine and the closing phenylalanine or tryptophan. D genes are given only for firm matches. Clone size, where shown, is once, few, many, or a class for clones that have expanded.

d_call	clone_size	v_call	j_call	cdr3_nt	cdr3_aa
TRBD2	.	TRBV27	TRBJ2-2	TGTGCCAGCAGTTCCGTAGGGCTAGCGGGGACCCTGCGGGGGGAGCTGTTTTTT	CASSSVGLAGTLRGELFF
.	.	TRBV28	TRBJ1-4	TGTGCCAGCACCTCCGGGCAGGGGAGTGAAAAACTGTTTTTT	CASTSGQGSEKLFF
.	.	TRBV4-1	TRBJ1-2	TGCGCCAGCAGCCACGACACGTATGGCTACACCTTC	CASSHDTYGYTF
.	.	TRBV12-3/TRBV12-4	TRBJ2-3	TGTGCCAGCAGTTTAGACGCTAGCACAGATACGCAGTATTTT	CASSLDASTDTQYF
.	few	TRBV5-4	TRBJ2-5	TGTGCCAGCAGCCGCTTAGGGGCTCAAGAGACCCAGTACTTC	CASSRLGAQETQYF
.	.	TRBV19	TRBJ1-2	TGTGCCAGTAGCCCGACAGCTACGAATGGCTACACCTTC	CASSPTATNGYTF
TRBD2	.	TRBV20-1	TRBJ2-5	TGCAGCTTACGAGGCGGACTAGCGGGGGGATGGGAGACCCAGTACTTC	CSLRGGLAGGWETQYF
TRBD2	few	TRBV6-1	TRBJ2-1	TGTGCCAGCAGTGGACGGGAGGATCGGTACTTC	CASSGREDRYF
.	few	TRBV4-1	TRBJ2-6	TGCGCCAGCAGCCAAGGACTCCTGGCCACCGGGGCCAACGTCCTGACTTTC	CASSQGLLATGANVLTF
.	.	TRBV25-1	TRBJ2-2	TGTGCCAGCAGGGGTACAGGGAGGGCCGGGGAGCTGTTTTTT	CASRGTGRAGELFF
TRBD1	.	TRBV9	TRBJ2-3	TGTGCCAGCAGCACTGGGACAGACCCATACACAGATACGCAGTATTTT	CASSTGTDPYTDTQYF
TRBD2	.	TRBV6-5	TRBJ2-1	TGTGCCAGCAGTTACGCCACTAGCGGGAGGAGGGCCTACAATGAGCAGTTCTTC	CASSYATSGRRAYNEQFF
.	.	TRBV14	TRBJ2-1	TGTGCCAGCAGCCAAGTGGAGGGGCCCTACGGGGAGCAGTTCTTC	CASSQVEGPYGEQFF